A selection of T cell receptor beta chains follows, all from one sample in a study of CD4 and CD8 cells across lung adenocarcinoma regions. TCRdb reprocessed the PCR reads with MiXCR, giving one entry per CDR3 protein. The table lists some 16,000 distinct CDR3 sequences, over 50% of them singletons. Sequenced: CD8+ T cells from the center of a lung tumor. The receptors shown here come from a female donor with lung adenocarcinoma. The CD4 and CD8 labels of this study may be unreliable. Each CDR3 is given with its conserved first and last residue.

v_gene	j_gene	CDR3aa
TRBV7-6	TRBJ2-3	CASSSTDPTDTQYF
TRBV10-3	TRBJ1-4	CAISEPDSDEKLFF
TRBV20-1	TRBJ2-1	CSAEDSGTYPYNEQFF
TRBV6-1	TRBJ2-3	CAGSGGGQADTQYF
TRBV6-1	TRBJ2-5	CAGSGGRDPETQYF
TRBV13	TRBJ2-3	CASSRGTSAPDTQYF
TRBV6-5	TRBJ2-3	CASSWGISDTQYF
TRBV4-1	-	CANSQEDFPYEQYF
TRBV13	TRBJ2-1	CASSETGFANEQFF
TRBV14	TRBJ1-1	CASSQQQNTEAFF
TRBV27	TRBJ1-2	CASKRDRANYGYTF
TRBV4-1	-	CASSQDGASGIPYEQYF
TRBV6-1	-	CASSEARDTETQYF
TRBV12-3/TRBV12-4	TRBJ2-3	CASSFWQGPDTQYF
TRBV10-1	TRBJ2-1	CASSVSLWSNEQFF
TRBV20-1	TRBJ2-5	CSARDSGGRAQETQYF
TRBV6-5	-	CASSFLAGGSYEQYF
TRBV6-1	-	CAGSEGRDQETQYF
TRBV4-1	TRBJ1-1	CASSQAQGIEAFF
TRBV6-5	TRBJ1-1	CASSWGNTEAFF
TRBV6-5	TRBJ2-1	CASSSLRGGQREFF
TRBV6-5	TRBJ2-3	CASSSSTTIQYF
TRBV7-6	TRBJ2-7	CASSQDPSGEPSYEQYF
TRBV6-6	TRBJ2-1	CASSSLSGDRGRNEQFF
TRBV7-2	TRBJ2-4	CGSGSGRGADNMQYF
TRBV6-1	TRBJ2-4	CASSGPGLGAKNIQYF